The rows below give T cell receptor beta chains drawn from one sample of a study of blood T cell repertoires in COVID-19. Here immunoSEQ multiplex PCR was the method, and the copy in TCRdb shows in-frame clones only, minus some. The top ten hold around 9.6% of the sample, which has about 240,000 clones, about 86% seen once. Material: peripheral blood. These receptors were taken from a woman at least 80 years old with acute or convalescent COVID-19. CDR3s leave out the opening cysteine and the closing phenylalanine or tryptophan.

TRBV30	TRBJ1-6	AWTRVGSSYNSPLH
TRBV5-4	TRBJ1-6	ASGYRGRRRNSPLH
TRBV19	TRBJ2-4	ASSIPGLPAVAKNIQY
TRBV3-1/TRBV3-2	TRBJ2-1	ASSQDLSIEQF
TRBV9	TRBJ1-1	ASSRGLENTEAF
TRBV11-2	TRBJ1-6	ASSLLGGNSPLH
TRBV21-1	TRBJ1-1	ASSKITGLGTEAF
TRBV18	TRBJ2-1	ASSSTGGFEQF
TRBV23-1	TRBJ1-1	ASSPGQGRGTEAF
TRBV7-9	TRBJ1-1	ASSLRTGPLNTEAF
TRBV19	TRBJ1-1	ASRQSRTEAF
TRBV24-1	TRBJ1-2	ATSDSTGFYGYT
TRBV30	TRBJ2-3	AWSVLMLDTQY
TRBV3-1/TRBV3-2	TRBJ2-3	ASSQVRRGGRGTDTQY
TRBV27	TRBJ1-1	ASGRGNTEAF
TRBV2	TRBJ2-3	ASSRDYPGDTQY
TRBV11-2	TRBJ1-2	ASSSPGGYT
TRBV2	TRBJ2-5	ASTRERQETQY